This record covers a single TCR beta chain. This entry is derived from a study of blood T cells in healthy people across ages. CDR3 length: 15 amino acids. The V gene's germline CDR1 is MNHEY and CDR2 SVGEGT. Trimming removed 6 bases from V and 2 bases from J, with 15 bases in between. Primers used in a second PCR of about 6 to 12 cycles were a sample-barcoded 5' primer and a J-beta primer mix. MiXCR was run by TCRdb on the 5' RACE reads, yielding one entry per CDR3 protein. The sample carries about 2 million distinct CDR3 sequences, around 50% recorded once. The sequenced material came from blood. The TCR sequence derives from a woman aged 40 to 50 in good health. This chain links TRBV6-2 or TRBV6-3 with TRBJ2-3, with D possibly being TRBD1 or TRBD2 (5 bases each). In DNA form, the CDR3 reads TGTGCCAGCAGATCTGGGGGAGCTAACACAGATACGCAGTATTTT. It codes for CASRSGGANTDTQYF.